Following are 4 T cell receptor beta chains from one sample sequenced in a study of T cell clonality in common variable immunodeficiency. Measured with immunoSEQ multiplex PCR; TCRdb has only the in-frame clones, and not every one. In total the sample includes some 28,000 clones, none of them seen once. The sample taken for sequencing was peripheral blood mononuclear cells. The receptors here all came from a person between 18 and 75 years old in good health.

This clone was picked up many times. The CDR3 end is not reached by the read, which stops 3 residues before it; the germline J gene fills it in. The chain has TRBV12-5 and TRBJ2-1, with 8 bases lining up with TRBD2. V shed 5 bases, J shed 6 bases, and the junction held 9 bases outside the gene matches. The germline V gene encodes CDR1 LGHNT and CDR2 FRNRAP. The CDR3 spans 15 residues. The CDR3 DNA, read in part, is TGTGCTAGTGGTCCAGGACTAGCAGTCCGCAATGAG. Amino acid sequence: CASGPGLAVRNE. Given in full, the CDR3 is CASGPGLAVRNEQFF.

This clone was seen at least ten times. The read halts 3 residues ahead of the CDR3 end, with the missing end drawn from the germline J gene. V gene TRBV5-1 combines with J gene TRBJ2-7; 7 bases are shared with TRBD1. The CDR3 extends over 14 amino acids. With V trimmed by 4 bases and J by 5 bases, 9 bases remained unmatched. The V gene's germline CDR1 is SGHRS and CDR2 YFSETQ. The CDR3 region is CASSLFQGDNEQYF. The sequenced CDR3 bases are TGCGCCAGCAGCCTCTTCCAGGGGGACAACGAG.

There are a few counts of this clone. The DNA ends 3 residues before the CDR3 does, and the rest of the CDR3 is filled in from the germline J gene. The chain joins TRBV20-1 to TRBJ1-2; 9 positions agree with TRBD1. The CDR3 contains 14 residues. In germline, CDR1 is DFQATT, CDR2 SNEGSKA (reference sequence). This CDR3 reads CSARSLQGAKGYTF. CDR3 bases read: TGCAGTGCTAGGAGCTTACAGGGGGCGAAGGGC.

On this clone: The CDR3 end is not reached by the read, which stops 3 residues before it; the germline J gene fills it in. This chain joins TRBV18 and TRBJ2-5; weak D call: TRBD1 (6 bases). V was shortened by 0 bases and J by 6 bases, with 11 bases between the two germline ends. The CDR3 has 14 amino acids. CDR1 is KGHSH and CDR2 is LQKENI in the germline V gene. CDR3 amino acids: CASSPPVGAKTQYF. Incomplete CDR3 DNA: TGTGCCAGCTCACCACCGGTGGGGGCGAAGACC.